This T cell receptor (beta chain) is drawn from a study of blood T cell repertoires in COVID-19. Study background: COVID-19 samples collected from the United States, Italy and Spain covered acute and convalescent phases. PBMCs, B-cell-depleted T cells, or T cells were the source of the cDNA or gDNA that made up the material.

V shed 7 bases and J shed 8 bases, with 17 bases lying between them. Germline lookup yields CDR1 SNHLY and CDR2 FYNNEI. The CDR3 runs 13 residues. Original analysis: From reference gene primer amplification, estimates of nucleated cell counts were derived. Clones were read by immunoSEQ multiplex PCR, and TCRdb kept only the in-frame ones, dropping some. D and trimming were read from the DNA, whereas the V and J calls and clone size are those reported in that table. This repertoire shows about 160,000 clones, approximately 81% found once; its top ten account for 0.8% to 1.2%. The V call is TRBV2, the J call TRBJ1-2; D unresolved. Sequencing used peripheral blood. The sequence was collected from a man aged 35 to 55 with acute or convalescent COVID-19. The DNA for the CDR3 is TGTGCCAGCACTCAGAACTCAGGAGGCGGCTACACCTTC. This translates into CASTQNSGGGYTF.